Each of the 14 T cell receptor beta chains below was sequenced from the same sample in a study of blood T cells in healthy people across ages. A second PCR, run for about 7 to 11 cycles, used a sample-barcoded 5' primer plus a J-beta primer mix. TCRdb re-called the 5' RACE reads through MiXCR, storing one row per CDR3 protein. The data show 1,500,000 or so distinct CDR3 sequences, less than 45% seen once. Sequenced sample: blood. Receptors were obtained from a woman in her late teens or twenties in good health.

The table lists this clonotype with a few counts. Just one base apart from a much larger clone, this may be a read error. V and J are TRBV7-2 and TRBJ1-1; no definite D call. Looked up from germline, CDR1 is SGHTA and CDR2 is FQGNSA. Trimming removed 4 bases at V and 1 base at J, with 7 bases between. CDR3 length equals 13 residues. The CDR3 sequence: CASSSSGNTEAFF. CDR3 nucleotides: TGTGCCAGCAGCTCTTCAGGGAACACTGAAGCTTTCTTT. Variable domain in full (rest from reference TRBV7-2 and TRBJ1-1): GAGVSQSPSNKVTEKGKDVELRCDPISGHTALYWYRQSLGQGLEFLIYFQGNSAPDKSGLPSDRFSAERTGGSVSTLTIQRTQQEDSAVYLCASSSSGNTEAFFGQGTRLTVV.

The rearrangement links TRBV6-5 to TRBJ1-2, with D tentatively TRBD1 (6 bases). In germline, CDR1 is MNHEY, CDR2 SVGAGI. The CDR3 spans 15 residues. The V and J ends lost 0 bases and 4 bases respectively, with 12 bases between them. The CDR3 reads CASSYSGQLTYGYTF. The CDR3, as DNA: TGTGCCAGCAGTTACTCGGGACAACTCACCTATGGCTACACCTTC.

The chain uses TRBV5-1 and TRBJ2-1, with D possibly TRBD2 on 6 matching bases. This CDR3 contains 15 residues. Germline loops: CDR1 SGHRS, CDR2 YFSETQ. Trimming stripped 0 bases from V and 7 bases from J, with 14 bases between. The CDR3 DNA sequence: TGCGCCAGCAGCTTGGTTGGAGGGGCAGGGAATGAGCAGTTCTTC. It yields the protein CASSLVGGAGNEQFF.

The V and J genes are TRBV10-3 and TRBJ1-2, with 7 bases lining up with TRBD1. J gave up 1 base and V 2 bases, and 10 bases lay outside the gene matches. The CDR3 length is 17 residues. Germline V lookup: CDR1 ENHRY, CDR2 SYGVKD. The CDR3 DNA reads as TGTGCCATCAGTGAGACGACAGGGAGCTTTCTTAACTATGGCTACACCTTC. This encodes CAISETTGSFLNYGYTF.

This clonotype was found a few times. CDR3 region: CASSLVLWEQYF. The DNA for the CDR3 is TGTGCCAGCAGCTTAGTTTTGTGGGAGCAGTACTTC. V and J are TRBV7-9 and TRBJ2-7; no clear D. V lost 1 base, J lost 7 bases, and 8 bases lay in between. CDR3 length: 12 residues. Germline CDR1 SEHNR, CDR2 FQNEAQ (reference sequence).

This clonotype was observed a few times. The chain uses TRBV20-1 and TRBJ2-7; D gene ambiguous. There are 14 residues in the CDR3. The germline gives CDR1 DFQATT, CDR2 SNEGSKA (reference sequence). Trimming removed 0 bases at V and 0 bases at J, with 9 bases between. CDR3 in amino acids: CSARDYLSSYEQYF. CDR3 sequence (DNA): TGCAGTGCTAGAGACTACCTGAGCTCCTACGAGCAGTACTTC.

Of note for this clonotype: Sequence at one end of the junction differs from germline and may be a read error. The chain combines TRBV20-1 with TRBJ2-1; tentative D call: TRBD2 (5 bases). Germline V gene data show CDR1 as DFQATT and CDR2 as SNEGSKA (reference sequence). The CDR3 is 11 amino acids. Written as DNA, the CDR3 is TGCAGTACTAGAGTGTGGGATGAGCAGTTCTTC. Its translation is CSTRVWDEQFF.

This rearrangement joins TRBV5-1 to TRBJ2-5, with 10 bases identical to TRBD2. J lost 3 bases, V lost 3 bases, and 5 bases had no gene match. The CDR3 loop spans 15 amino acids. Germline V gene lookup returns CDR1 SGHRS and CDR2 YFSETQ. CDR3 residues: CASSWRTSGKETQYF. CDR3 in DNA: TGCGCCAGCAGCTGGAGGACTAGCGGCAAAGAGACCCAGTACTTC.

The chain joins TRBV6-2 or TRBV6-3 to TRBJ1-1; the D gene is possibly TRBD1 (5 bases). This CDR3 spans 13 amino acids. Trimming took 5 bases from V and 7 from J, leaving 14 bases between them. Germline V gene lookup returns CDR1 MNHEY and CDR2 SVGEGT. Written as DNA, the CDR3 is TGTGCCAGCAGTGCGGGACTTAACTTTGAAGCTTTCTTT. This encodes CASSAGLNFEAFF.

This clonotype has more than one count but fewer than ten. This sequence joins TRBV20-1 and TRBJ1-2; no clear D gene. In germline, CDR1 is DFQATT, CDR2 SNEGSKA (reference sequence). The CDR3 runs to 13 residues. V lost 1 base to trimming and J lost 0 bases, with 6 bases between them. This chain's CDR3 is CSARGMSNYGYTF. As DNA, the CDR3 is TGCAGTGCTAGAGGGATGTCTAACTATGGCTACACCTTC.

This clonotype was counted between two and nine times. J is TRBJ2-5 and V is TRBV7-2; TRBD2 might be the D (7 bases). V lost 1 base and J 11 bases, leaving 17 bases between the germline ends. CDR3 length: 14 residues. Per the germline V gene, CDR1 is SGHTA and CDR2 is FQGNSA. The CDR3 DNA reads TGTGCCAGCAGCTTAGTAGGGGGGGACGATGAGCAGTACTTC. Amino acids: CASSLVGGDDEQYF.

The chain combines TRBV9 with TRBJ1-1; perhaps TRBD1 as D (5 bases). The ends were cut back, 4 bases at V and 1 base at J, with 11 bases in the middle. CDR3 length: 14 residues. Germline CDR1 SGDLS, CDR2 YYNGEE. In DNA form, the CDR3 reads TGTGCCAGCAGCAACCTCCAGGGGAACACTGAAGCTTTCTTT. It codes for CASSNLQGNTEAFF.

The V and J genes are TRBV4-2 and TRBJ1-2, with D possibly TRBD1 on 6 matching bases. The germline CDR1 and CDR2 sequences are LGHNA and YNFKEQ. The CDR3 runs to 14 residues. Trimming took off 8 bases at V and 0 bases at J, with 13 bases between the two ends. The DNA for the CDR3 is TGTGCCAGCGGCGGGACACTCCCTAACTATGGCTACACCTTC. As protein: CASGGTLPNYGYTF.

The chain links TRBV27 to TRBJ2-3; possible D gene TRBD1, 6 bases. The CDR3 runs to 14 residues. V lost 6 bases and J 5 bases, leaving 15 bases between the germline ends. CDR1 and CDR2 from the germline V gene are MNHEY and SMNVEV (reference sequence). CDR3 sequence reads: CASRRHRVGDTQYF. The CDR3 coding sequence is TGTGCCAGCAGAAGACACAGGGTTGGAGATACGCAGTATTTT.